The T cell receptor (beta chain) described here comes from a study of PD-L1 blockade in urothelial cancer. Study in general: Dosed intravenously at 1,200 mg every 3 weeks, atezolizumab was initiated by patients at some point between 2012 and 2014. Researchers looked at the blood 3 weeks (second dose) and 6 weeks after treatment began.

Clones were sequenced by immunoSEQ multiplex PCR, and TCRdb holds only the in-frame ones, with some missing. The sample consists of about 37,000 clones, roughly 84% of them appearing once. Regarding time point: pretreatment peripheral blood. Urothelial carcinoma affected the patients, and it was locally advanced or metastatic. Germline V lookup: CDR1 SGHTA, CDR2 FQGNSA. Deletions cut 2 bases from V and 5 bases from J, with 6 bases between. The CDR3 sequence is 13 residues long. The source is a man aged 60 to 69 with urothelial cancer. The specimen was PBMCs, collected around atezolizumab (anti-PD-L1) treatment. This chain joins TRBV7-2 and TRBJ2-2; D may be TRBD1 (5 bases). The CDR3 DNA sequence: TGTGCCAGCAGCTTATCAGGGACCGGGGAGCTGTTTTTT. It yields the protein CASSLSGTGELFF.